The T cell receptor beta chain described here comes from a study of blood T cell repertoires in COVID-19. Study as a whole: Specimens from acute and convalescent COVID-19 originated in the United States, Italy and Spain. Sample material is recorded as cDNA or gDNA derived from T cells, B-cell-depleted T cells, or PBMCs.

Germline loops: CDR1 SGHTA, CDR2 FQGNSA. The CDR3 length is 13 residues. Original methodology: Reference gene primer amplification in the assay estimated nucleated cell counts. Generated by immunoSEQ multiplex PCR, the TCRdb table keeps only in-frame clones and is missing some. V and J calls plus clone size are reproduced from that table; the DNA served to infer D and trimming. Here the sample spans 74,000 or so clones, 85% to 90% being singletons. This clone has just a few counts. The junction departs from the called germline gene at one end, perhaps through a read error. The sequencing sample was made of peripheral blood. The rearrangement uses TRBV7-2 and TRBJ1-6; the D is unclear. The TCR originated in a man aged 45-65 years with active COVID-19. The chain's CDR3 is CASTRVRNSPLHF. Here the CDR3 DNA reads TGTGCAAGCACGAGGGTGAGGAATTCACCCCTCCACTTT.